A selection of T cell receptor beta chains follows, all from one sample in a study of graft-versus-host responses after intestinal transplantation. Profiled with immunoSEQ multiplex PCR; TCRdb holds only in-frame clones, not every one. The sample consists of 40,000 or so clones, about 95% of them appearing once. Sequenced here: PBMCs, sampled 16 days after intestinal transplant. These receptors all come from a human patient who received an intestinal transplant, so some T cells may come from the graft donor. Each CDR3 is given with its conserved first and last residue. The D gene is left open where the match is weak. Expanded clones get a size class; other rows say once, few or many, or leave the size out.

v_call	clone_size	j_call	d_call	cdr3_nt	cdr3_aa
TRBV7-3	-	TRBJ2-5	TRBD1	TGTGCCAGCAGCTTAACAGGGGGCGAAGGGACCCAGTACTTC	CASSLTGGEGTQYF
TRBV2	-	TRBJ2-7	-	TGTGCCAGCAGTGAAGGCTTGGTTTGGGGAGGTCGGTCCTACGAGCAGTACTTC	CASSEGLVWGGRSYEQYF
TRBV27	-	TRBJ1-6	-	TGTGCCAGCAGTTTAATTCACGGTACAGGGAGCTCCTATAATTCACCCCTCCACTTT	CASSLIHGTGSSYNSPLHF
TRBV7-9	-	TRBJ2-2	-	TGTGCCAGCAGCTTATGGACGGCCGGGGAGCTGTTTTTT	CASSLWTAGELFF
TRBV19	-	TRBJ2-7	-	TGTGCCAGTAGTATCCGAATTGCGGGACCAGCATACGAGCAGTACTTC	CASSIRIAGPAYEQYF
TRBV6-5	once	TRBJ2-1	-	TGTGCCACCAAGGGAGACGGTGGGTTTGGGGATGAGCAGTTCTTC	CATKGDGGFGDEQFF
TRBV29-1	-	TRBJ2-7	TRBD1	TGCAGCGTTGAAACCGGGACAGGGGCCTACGAGCAGTACTTC	CSVETGTGAYEQYF
TRBV6-5	once	TRBJ2-7	TRBD2	TGTGCCAGCAGTTCCCCCGGGACTAGCGGTAACGAGCAGTACTTC	CASSSPGTSGNEQYF
TRBV10-3	-	TRBJ2-5	-	TGTGCCATCAGCGCCGACAGGCAAGAGACCCAGTACTTC	CAISADRQETQYF
TRBV27	-	TRBJ2-7	-	TGTGCCAGCAGTCCAAGCTCCTACGAGCAGTACTTC	CASSPSSYEQYF
TRBV4-1	-	TRBJ2-2	TRBD2	TGCGCCAGCAGCCAAGAATTACTAGCGGGTCAGTCCTTCACCGGGGAGCTGTTTTTT	CASSQELLAGQSFTGELFF
TRBV6-1	-	TRBJ1-4	-	TGTGCCAGCAGAACGGACGGGAGGGTCAATGAAAAACTGTTTTTT	CASRTDGRVNEKLFF
TRBV5-6	-	TRBJ2-7	-	TGTGCCAGCAGCTTGCAACCGATATACTACGAGCAGTACTTC	CASSLQPIYYEQYF
TRBV7-9	-	TRBJ1-1	TRBD1	TGTGCCAGCAGCTTAACAGGGGGTAACACTGAAGCTTTCTTT	CASSLTGGNTEAFF
TRBV2	-	TRBJ1-5	-	TGTGCCAGCAGTGACAGTGGGCCCCAGCATTTT	CASSDSGPQHF
TRBV5-1	-	TRBJ2-1	TRBD2	TGCGCCAGCAGCTTGGGTCTAGCGGGGGTACTGTACAATGAGCAGTTCTTC	CASSLGLAGVLYNEQFF
TRBV28	-	TRBJ2-2	-	TGTGCCAGCAGCCGCTTTGGGGGGCGAGCCGGGGAGCTGTTTTTT	CASSRFGGRAGELFF
TRBV9	few	TRBJ1-2	-	TGTGCCAGCAGCTTTACCGACAGCCTTGGCTATGGCTACACCTTC	CASSFTDSLGYGYTF
TRBV5-1	-	TRBJ1-6	TRBD1	TGCGCCAGCAGGCCTAACAGGGGGGATTCACCCCTCCACTTT	CASRPNRGDSPLHF
TRBV9	-	TRBJ1-2	-	TGTGCCAGCAGCGTAGCTGAGCACTATGGCTACACCTTC	CASSVAEHYGYTF
TRBV11-3	-	TRBJ2-5	TRBD1	TGTGCCAGCAGCTTAGGACAGGGGATCCAAGAGACCCAGTACTTC	CASSLGQGIQETQYF
TRBV7-7	-	TRBJ2-1	TRBD2	TGTGCTAGCAGCCAAGGGGCAGCGGGAGGGGGGAATGAGCAGTTCTTC	CASSQGAAGGGNEQFF
TRBV9	-	TRBJ1-6	-	TGTGCCAGCAGCGTAAGGGGGAATTCACCCCTCCACTTT	CASSVRGNSPLHF
TRBV7-2	few	TRBJ2-5	TRBD1	TGTGCCAGCAGCCGACGGGACAGGGACATGTACCAAGAGACCCAGTACTTC	CASSRRDRDMYQETQYF
TRBV5-7	-	TRBJ2-6	-	TGTGCCAGCAGCGAGGGGTCTGGGGCCAACGTCCTGACTTTC	CASSEGSGANVLTF
TRBV7-3	once	TRBJ2-1	TRBD1	TGTGCCAGCAGCCCACAGGGGGTTTACAATGAGCAGTTCTTC	CASSPQGVYNEQFF
TRBV7-2	-	TRBJ1-2	TRBD1	TGTGCCAGCAGCTTAGTGGCAGGGGGCGACTATGGCTACACCTTC	CASSLVAGGDYGYTF
TRBV28	-	TRBJ2-2	TRBD2	TGTGCCAGCAGTTTGTTTAGCGGGAGGCTAACCGGGGAGCTGTTTTTT	CASSLFSGRLTGELFF
TRBV5-1	-	TRBJ2-1	TRBD2	TGCGCCAGCAGCTTGTTGCGGGAGACCTACAATGAGCAGTTCTTC	CASSLLRETYNEQFF
TRBV10-3	-	TRBJ2-5	TRBD2	TGTGCCATCATGGCGCTAGCGGGAGGTGGGACCCAGTACTTC	CAIMALAGGGTQYF
TRBV5-1	-	TRBJ1-4	-	TGCGCCAGCAGCTTGGGGCAGGGAAATGAAAAACTGTTTTTT	CASSLGQGNEKLFF
TRBV7-2	-	TRBJ2-7	-	TGTGCCAGCAGTTCTCGGTCCCCTACCTACGAGCAGTACTTC	CASSSRSPTYEQYF
TRBV27	-	TRBJ2-1	-	TGTGCCAGCAGTTTATTTTACAATAATGAGCAGTTCTTC	CASSLFYNNEQFF
TRBV4-1	-	TRBJ2-2	-	TGCGCCAGCAGCCTTAGCGAGAACACCGGGGAGCTGTTTTTT	CASSLSENTGELFF
TRBV6-1	-	TRBJ1-2	TRBD1	TGTGCCAGCAGGGGGACAGGGGACGCTAACTATGGCTACACCTTC	CASRGTGDANYGYTF
TRBV19	-	TRBJ1-1	-	TGTGCCAGTTTACATACAAGGAGCACTGAAGCTTTCTTT	CASLHTRSTEAFF
TRBV13	-	TRBJ2-3	-	TGTGCCAGCAGGCCACCCACCGGGGAGGCAGATACGCAGTATTTT	CASRPPTGEADTQYF
TRBV5-1	once	TRBJ2-7	-	TGCGCCAGCAGCTTGGGCACCTACGAGCAGTACTTC	CASSLGTYEQYF
TRBV5-6	-	TRBJ1-1	-	TGTGCCAGCAGCTCCGGGACACACGAAGCTTTCTTT	CASSSGTHEAFF
TRBV5-4	-	TRBJ1-2	TRBD1	TGTGCCAGCAGCTCGACAGCCGGGACAGGGCGAAATGGCTACACCTTC	CASSSTAGTGRNGYTF
TRBV19	-	TRBJ1-6	TRBD1	TGTGCCAGTAGTATCCGAACAGGGGGCGATTCACCCCTCCACTTT	CASSIRTGGDSPLHF
TRBV4-1	-	TRBJ2-7	-	TGCGCCAGCAGCCCAAAAACGTCGGGACCACCTTTAGAGCAGTACTTC	CASSPKTSGPPLEQYF
TRBV9	few	TRBJ1-4	TRBD1	TGTGCCAGCAGCGAAACAGGGGGCTACAATGAAAAACTGTTTTTT	CASSETGGYNEKLFF
TRBV9	-	TRBJ1-1	-	TGTGCCAGCAGCGTGACGTGGGGGGGCACTGAAGCTTTCTTT	CASSVTWGGTEAFF
TRBV6-5	-	TRBJ1-1	-	TGTGCCAGCAGCAACAGGATTGAAGCTTTCTTT	CASSNRIEAFF
TRBV11-1	once	TRBJ2-7	TRBD2	TGTGCCAGCAGCTCAACTAAAGGACTAGCGATCTCCTACGAGCAGTACTTC	CASSSTKGLAISYEQYF
TRBV27	-	TRBJ2-1	-	TGTGCCAGCGTTACGACAGGTCGCTCCTACAATGAGCAGTTCTTC	CASVTTGRSYNEQFF
TRBV28	-	TRBJ1-2	TRBD1	TGTGCCAGCAGTCATACAGGGGGCGATGGCTACACCTTC	CASSHTGGDGYTF